A selection of T cell receptor beta chains follows, all from one sample in a study of cytomegalovirus exposure and HLA in healthy donors. The table came from immunoSEQ multiplex PCR; TCRdb's copy has only in-frame clones and leaves some out. The data contain around 130,000 clones, approximately 80% of them singletons. The specimen sequenced was PBMCs. The receptors originated from a woman aged 40 to 50 in good health and CMV-seropositive. Each CDR3 is given with its conserved first and last residue. A D gene is named only where the DNA matches it firmly. Expanded clones get a size class; other rows say once, few or many, or leave the size out.

abundance	v_gene	d_gene	j_gene	CDR3aa	CDR3nt
NA	TRBV15	NA	TRBJ2-1	CATSSPGLATYNEQFF	TGTGCCACCAGCAGTCCGGGGTTAGCAACCTACAATGAGCAGTTCTTC
NA	TRBV5-1	TRBD2	TRBJ2-3	CASSLAIGTSGTDTQYF	TGCGCCAGCAGCTTGGCCATCGGGACTAGCGGCACAGATACGCAGTATTTT
few	TRBV7-2	TRBD1	TRBJ1-5	CASSVGQSRNQPQHF	TGTGCCAGCAGCGTGGGACAGAGTCGCAATCAGCCCCAGCATTTT
NA	TRBV6-5	NA	TRBJ1-3	CASRGTGSGNTIYF	TGTGCCAGCAGGGGAACAGGGTCCGGAAACACCATATATTTT
NA	TRBV4-3	TRBD1	TRBJ1-1	CASSRGQGFLNTEAFF	TGCGCCAGCAGCCGCGGACAGGGGTTTTTGAACACTGAAGCTTTCTTT
NA	TRBV18	TRBD2	TRBJ2-7	CASSSGLDGEQYF	TGTGCCAGCTCATCGGGACTAGATGGCGAGCAGTACTTC
NA	TRBV4-2	NA	TRBJ2-2	CASGPGHDTGELFF	TGTGCCAGCGGGCCGGGACACGACACCGGGGAGCTGTTTTTT
NA	TRBV6-5	NA	TRBJ1-1	CASTALNRFTEAFF	TGTGCCAGCACCGCACTGAACAGGTTCACTGAAGCTTTCTTT
NA	TRBV4-1	TRBD2	TRBJ2-3	CASSQGRGSTDTQYF	TGCGCCAGCAGCCAAGGGCGGGGGAGCACAGATACGCAGTATTTT
NA	TRBV5-6	NA	TRBJ1-1	CASSLGGTIANTEAFF	TGTGCCAGCAGCTTGGGGGGGACAATTGCGAACACTGAAGCTTTCTTT
NA	TRBV10-3	NA	TRBJ2-1	CATQLQRTESNEQFF	TGTGCCACCCAACTACAAAGAACCGAGTCGAATGAGCAGTTCTTC
NA	TRBV30	TRBD1	TRBJ1-2	CAWSVLQGNSGYTF	TGTGCCTGGAGTGTATTACAGGGGAATAGTGGCTACACCTTC
NA	TRBV7-2	TRBD1	TRBJ1-4	CASSGYRGRNEKLFF	TGTGCCAGCAGCGGCTACAGGGGAAGGAATGAAAAACTGTTTTTT
NA	TRBV6-5	TRBD2	TRBJ2-7	CASSPGRGPSYEQYF	TGTGCCAGCAGTCCGGGGAGGGGACCTTCCTACGAGCAGTACTTC
NA	TRBV6-6	NA	TRBJ1-4	CASSYRREDEKLFF	TGTGCCAGCAGTTACCGCAGGGAGGATGAAAAACTGTTTTTT